This is a list of T cell receptor beta chains from one sample in a study of cytomegalovirus exposure and HLA in healthy donors. Sequencing used immunoSEQ multiplex PCR; TCRdb keeps in-frame clones, though not all of them. The table has around 200,000 clones, approximately 81% seen once. The sample was PBMCs. These receptors all stem from a man aged 45-65 years in good health and CMV-seronegative. CDR3s include the opening cysteine and the closing phenylalanine or tryptophan. Fields, in order: CDR3 length, clone size, D gene, V gene, J gene, CDR3 protein, CDR3 DNA. The D gene is left open where the match is weak. Not all rows give a size; the values are once, few, many and, for expanded clones, a class.

CDR3 length: 16
clone size: .
D gene: .
V gene: TRBV5-1
J gene: TRBJ1-1
CDR3 protein: CASSLLQGGWNTEAFF
CDR3 DNA: TGCGCCAGCAGTTTGTTACAGGGTGGGTGGAACACTGAAGCTTTCTTT

CDR3 length: 14
clone size: .
D gene: TRBD2
V gene: TRBV6-6
J gene: TRBJ2-1
CDR3 protein: CASTSSGGYNEQFF
CDR3 DNA: TGTGCCAGCACCTCTAGCGGGGGTTACAATGAGCAGTTCTTC

CDR3 length: 13
clone size: few
D gene: .
V gene: TRBV7-2
J gene: TRBJ2-2
CDR3 protein: CASSGRGPGELFF
CDR3 DNA: TGTGCCAGCAGCGGCAGGGGTCCCGGGGAGCTGTTTTTT

CDR3 length: 16
clone size: .
D gene: TRBD1
V gene: TRBV4-1
J gene: TRBJ2-1
CDR3 protein: CASSQADRGRDNEQFF
CDR3 DNA: TGCGCCAGCAGCCAGGCAGACAGGGGGCGCGACAATGAGCAGTTCTTC

CDR3 length: 12
clone size: .
D gene: TRBD2
V gene: TRBV7-9
J gene: TRBJ2-1
CDR3 protein: CSSSSPGGRQFF
CDR3 DNA: TGTTCCAGCAGTTCCCCCGGGGGGAGGCAGTTCTTC

CDR3 length: 14
clone size: .
D gene: .
V gene: TRBV5-4
J gene: TRBJ2-7
CDR3 protein: CASSLGAGDYEQYF
CDR3 DNA: TGTGCCAGCAGCTTGGGGGCCGGTGACTACGAGCAGTACTTC

CDR3 length: 15
clone size: .
D gene: .
V gene: TRBV4-3
J gene: TRBJ2-5
CDR3 protein: CASSQVTGRGDTQYF
CDR3 DNA: TGCGCCAGCAGCCAAGTTACAGGAAGAGGAGACACCCAGTACTTC

CDR3 length: 15
clone size: .
D gene: .
V gene: TRBV7-2
J gene: TRBJ2-5
CDR3 protein: CASSLRRGRAETQYF
CDR3 DNA: TGTGCCAGCAGCTTAAGGAGGGGCAGAGCGGAGACCCAGTACTTC

CDR3 length: 16
clone size: .
D gene: TRBD2
V gene: TRBV7-9
J gene: TRBJ2-1
CDR3 protein: CSSSPRAGGPFNEQFF
CDR3 DNA: TGTTCCAGCAGCCCTAGGGCGGGGGGGCCGTTCAATGAGCAGTTCTTC

CDR3 length: 15
clone size: .
D gene: .
V gene: TRBV6-5
J gene: TRBJ2-3
CDR3 protein: CASSYDKRDTDTQYF
CDR3 DNA: TGTGCCAGCAGTTACGACAAGAGAGACACAGATACGCAGTATTTT

CDR3 length: 16
clone size: .
D gene: TRBD1
V gene: TRBV7-9
J gene: TRBJ2-3
CDR3 protein: CASSLNRGRGTDTQYF
CDR3 DNA: TGTGCCAGCAGTTTAAACAGGGGTCGGGGCACAGATACGCAGTATTTT

CDR3 length: 16
clone size: .
D gene: TRBD1
V gene: TRBV6-5
J gene: TRBJ1-2
CDR3 protein: CASSYSGTGALYGYTF
CDR3 DNA: TGTGCCAGCAGTTACTCGGGGACAGGAGCACTCTATGGCTACACCTTC

CDR3 length: 14
clone size: .
D gene: .
V gene: TRBV5-5
J gene: TRBJ1-5
CDR3 protein: CASSLERDGRPQHF
CDR3 DNA: TGTGCCAGCAGCTTGGAGAGGGACGGGAGGCCCCAGCATTTT

CDR3 length: 15
clone size: .
D gene: TRBD2
V gene: TRBV5-1
J gene: TRBJ2-1
CDR3 protein: CASSFGGGALDEQFF
CDR3 DNA: TGCGCCAGCAGCTTCGGCGGGGGGGCTTTGGATGAGCAGTTCTTC

CDR3 length: 15
clone size: few
D gene: .
V gene: TRBV9
J gene: TRBJ1-6
CDR3 protein: CASSVGGVRISPLHF
CDR3 DNA: TGTGCCAGCAGCGTAGGGGGGGTTCGCATCTCACCCCTCCACTTT

CDR3 length: 15
clone size: .
D gene: .
V gene: TRBV4-1
J gene: TRBJ1-2
CDR3 protein: CASSQQDTLFYGYTF
CDR3 DNA: TGCGCCAGCAGCCAACAAGACACCCTGTTCTATGGCTACACCTTC

CDR3 length: 13
clone size: .
D gene: TRBD1
V gene: TRBV5-1
J gene: TRBJ1-6
CDR3 protein: CASSPDRDSPLHF
CDR3 DNA: TGCGCCAGCAGCCCCGACAGGGATTCACCCCTCCACTTT

CDR3 length: 15
clone size: .
D gene: TRBD2
V gene: TRBV7-3
J gene: TRBJ2-3
CDR3 protein: CASSSGLAGTDTQYF
CDR3 DNA: TGTGCCAGCAGCTCGGGACTAGCGGGCACAGATACGCAGTATTTT

CDR3 length: 13
clone size: .
D gene: .
V gene: TRBV29-1
J gene: TRBJ2-1
CDR3 protein: CSASTARNNEQFF
CDR3 DNA: TGCAGCGCCTCAACGGCTAGAAACAATGAGCAGTTCTTC

CDR3 length: 14
clone size: .
D gene: TRBD1
V gene: TRBV6-5
J gene: TRBJ1-5
CDR3 protein: CASSKTGDGQPQHF
CDR3 DNA: TGTGCCAGCAGTAAGACAGGGGACGGCCAGCCCCAGCATTTT

CDR3 length: 16
clone size: .
D gene: TRBD1
V gene: TRBV2
J gene: TRBJ1-3
CDR3 protein: CASSEVGAGGRNTIYF
CDR3 DNA: TGTGCCAGCAGTGAGGTCGGGGCAGGGGGTAGAAACACCATATATTTT

CDR3 length: 13
clone size: .
D gene: .
V gene: TRBV6-5
J gene: TRBJ1-5
CDR3 protein: CASSWGGGQPQHF
CDR3 DNA: TGTGCCAGCAGCTGGGGGGGTGGGCAGCCCCAGCATTTT

CDR3 length: 13
clone size: .
D gene: .
V gene: TRBV5-1
J gene: TRBJ2-5
CDR3 protein: CASSLGGDETQYF
CDR3 DNA: TGCGCCAGCAGCTTGGGAGGCGATGAGACCCAGTACTTC

CDR3 length: 15
clone size: .
D gene: .
V gene: TRBV27
J gene: TRBJ2-3
CDR3 protein: CASSLNGGSTDTQYF
CDR3 DNA: TGTGCCAGCAGTCTAAATGGCGGCAGCACAGATACGCAGTATTTT

CDR3 length: 14
clone size: .
D gene: TRBD1
V gene: TRBV13
J gene: TRBJ2-7
CDR3 protein: CASSLGTGAHEQYF
CDR3 DNA: TGTGCCAGCAGCTTAGGGACAGGGGCACACGAGCAGTACTTC

CDR3 length: 14
clone size: once
D gene: TRBD1
V gene: TRBV4-1
J gene: TRBJ1-2
CDR3 protein: CASSRQTGGYGYTF
CDR3 DNA: TGCGCCAGCAGCCGCCAGACAGGGGGCTATGGCTACACCTTC

CDR3 length: 15
clone size: .
D gene: .
V gene: TRBV15
J gene: TRBJ2-1
CDR3 protein: CATSSGGLGYNEQFF
CDR3 DNA: TGTGCCACCAGCAGCGGGGGGCTGGGTTACAATGAGCAGTTCTTC

CDR3 length: 12
clone size: .
D gene: .
V gene: TRBV2
J gene: TRBJ1-2
CDR3 protein: CASSVGQLGYTF
CDR3 DNA: TGTGCCAGCAGTGTGGGGCAGCTTGGCTACACCTTC

CDR3 length: 15
clone size: .
D gene: .
V gene: TRBV7-9
J gene: TRBJ1-2
CDR3 protein: CASRTFQGGVYGYTF
CDR3 DNA: TGTGCCAGCAGAACCTTCCAAGGAGGGGTCTATGGCTACACCTTC

CDR3 length: 21
clone size: .
D gene: TRBD2
V gene: TRBV27
J gene: TRBJ2-1
CDR3 protein: CASSLWSSQLAGGLRRNEQFF
CDR3 DNA: TGTGCCAGCAGTTTATGGTCCTCCCAACTAGCGGGGGGACTTCGGCGGAATGAGCAGTTCTTC

CDR3 length: 17
clone size: few
D gene: TRBD2
V gene: TRBV19
J gene: TRBJ2-3
CDR3 protein: CASSSGLAGGHTDTQYF
CDR3 DNA: TGTGCCAGTAGTTCGGGACTAGCGGGGGGGCACACAGATACGCAGTATTTT

CDR3 length: 16
clone size: .
D gene: TRBD2
V gene: TRBV4-3
J gene: TRBJ2-5
CDR3 protein: CASSQDLAGAQETQYF
CDR3 DNA: TGCGCCAGCAGCCAAGATCTAGCGGGGGCCCAAGAGACCCAGTACTTC

CDR3 length: 15
clone size: .
D gene: .
V gene: TRBV6-1
J gene: TRBJ1-1
CDR3 protein: CASSEPLVSGKFAFF
CDR3 DNA: TGTGCCAGCAGTGAACCATTAGTTTCAGGGAAGTTTGCTTTCTTT

CDR3 length: 14
clone size: .
D gene: .
V gene: TRBV30
J gene: TRBJ1-5
CDR3 protein: CAWSGNRFNQPQHF
CDR3 DNA: TGTGCCTGGAGCGGTAACCGTTTCAATCAGCCCCAGCATTTT

CDR3 length: 15
clone size: .
D gene: .
V gene: TRBV27
J gene: TRBJ2-7
CDR3 protein: CASSLRYSSSYEQYF
CDR3 DNA: TGTGCCAGCAGTTTAAGATACAGCAGCTCCTACGAGCAGTACTTC

CDR3 length: 13
clone size: .
D gene: TRBD1
V gene: TRBV6-5
J gene: TRBJ1-4
CDR3 protein: CASRGQKNEKLFF
CDR3 DNA: TGTGCCAGCAGGGGACAGAAGAATGAAAAACTGTTTTTT

CDR3 length: 16
clone size: once
D gene: .
V gene: TRBV5-1
J gene: TRBJ1-6
CDR3 protein: CASSLAAGRFGSPLHF
CDR3 DNA: TGCGCCAGCAGCTTGGCGGCAGGGCGATTCGGTTCACCCCTCCACTTT

CDR3 length: 13
clone size: .
D gene: .
V gene: TRBV6-1
J gene: TRBJ1-5
CDR3 protein: CASSESLGQPQHF
CDR3 DNA: TGTGCCAGCAGTGAATCGCTAGGTCAGCCCCAGCATTTT

CDR3 length: 15
clone size: .
D gene: .
V gene: TRBV11-2
J gene: TRBJ2-6
CDR3 protein: CASSPGQAGANVLTF
CDR3 DNA: TGTGCCAGCAGCCCGGGACAAGCTGGGGCCAACGTCCTGACTTTC